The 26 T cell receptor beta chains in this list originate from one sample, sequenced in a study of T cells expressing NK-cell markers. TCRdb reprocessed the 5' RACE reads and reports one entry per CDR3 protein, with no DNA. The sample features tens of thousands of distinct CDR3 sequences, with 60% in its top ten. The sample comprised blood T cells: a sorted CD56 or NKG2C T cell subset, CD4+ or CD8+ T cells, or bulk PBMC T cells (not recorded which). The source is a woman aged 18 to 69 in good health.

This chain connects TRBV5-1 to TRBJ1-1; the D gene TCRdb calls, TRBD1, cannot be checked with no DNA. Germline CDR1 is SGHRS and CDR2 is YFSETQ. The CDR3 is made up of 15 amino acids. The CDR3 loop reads CASSLSEQGPPEAFF.

CDR3: CASSTTFRIDTGELFF. The V gene is TRBV12-3 or TRBV12-4, the J gene TRBJ2-2. This CDR3 contains 16 residues.

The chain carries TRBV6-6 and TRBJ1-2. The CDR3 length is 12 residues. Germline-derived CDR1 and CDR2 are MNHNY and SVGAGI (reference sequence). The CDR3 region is CASSAGNYGYTF.

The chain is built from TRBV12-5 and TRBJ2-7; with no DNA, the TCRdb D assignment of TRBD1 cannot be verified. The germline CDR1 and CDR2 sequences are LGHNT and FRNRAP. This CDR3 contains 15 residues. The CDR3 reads CASGSSSGDPYEQYF. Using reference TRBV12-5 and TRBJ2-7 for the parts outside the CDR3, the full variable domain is DARVTQTPRHKVTEMGQEVTMRCQPILGHNTVFWYRQTMMQGLELLAYFRNRAPLDDSGMPKDRFSAEMPDATLATLKIQPSEPRDSAVYFCASGSSSGDPYEQYFGPGTRLTVT.

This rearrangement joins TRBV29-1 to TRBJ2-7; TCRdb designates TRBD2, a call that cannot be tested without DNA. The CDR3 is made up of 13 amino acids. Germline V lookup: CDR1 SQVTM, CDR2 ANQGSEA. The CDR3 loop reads CSVLAGQAYEQYF.

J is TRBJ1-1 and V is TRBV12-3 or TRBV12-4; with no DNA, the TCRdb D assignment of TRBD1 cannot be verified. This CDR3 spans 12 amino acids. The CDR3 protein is CASSSQGTEAFF.

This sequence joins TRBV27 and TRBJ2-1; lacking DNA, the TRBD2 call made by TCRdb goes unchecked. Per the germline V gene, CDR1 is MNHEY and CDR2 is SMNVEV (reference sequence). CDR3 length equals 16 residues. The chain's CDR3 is CASSETREGRRNEQFF.

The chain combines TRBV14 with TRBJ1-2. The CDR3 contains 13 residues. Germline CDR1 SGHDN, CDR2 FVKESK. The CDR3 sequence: CASSQVRVYGYTF.

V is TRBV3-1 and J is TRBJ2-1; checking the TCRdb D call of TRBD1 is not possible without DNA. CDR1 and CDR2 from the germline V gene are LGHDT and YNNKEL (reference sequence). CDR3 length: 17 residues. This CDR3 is CASSQEQGGISYNEQFF.

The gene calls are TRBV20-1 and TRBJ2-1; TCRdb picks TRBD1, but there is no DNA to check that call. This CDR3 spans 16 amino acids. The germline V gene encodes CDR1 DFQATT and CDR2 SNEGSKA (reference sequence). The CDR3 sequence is CSARAPGSPSYNEQFF.

The chain's CDR3 is CASSLNSRQGGNYNEQFF. The V call is TRBV9, the J call TRBJ2-1; the TRBD1 assignment by TCRdb is unverifiable without DNA. CDR3 length: 18 amino acids. From germline, CDR1 is SGDLS and CDR2 YYNGEE.

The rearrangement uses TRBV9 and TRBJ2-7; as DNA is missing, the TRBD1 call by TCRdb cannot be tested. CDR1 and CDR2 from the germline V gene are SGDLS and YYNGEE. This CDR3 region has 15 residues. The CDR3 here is CASSVGSQYSYEQYF.

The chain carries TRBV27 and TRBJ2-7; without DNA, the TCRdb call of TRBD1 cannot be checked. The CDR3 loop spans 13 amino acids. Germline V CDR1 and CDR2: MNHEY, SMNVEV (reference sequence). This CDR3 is CASSLQGTYEQYF.

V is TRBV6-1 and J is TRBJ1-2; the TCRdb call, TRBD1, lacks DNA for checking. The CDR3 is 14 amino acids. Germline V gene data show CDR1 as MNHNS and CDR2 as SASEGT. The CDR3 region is CASSEMDKTYGYTF.

The CDR3 sequence is CASSFGQGIAGDTEAFF. The chain couples TRBV5-5 to TRBJ1-1; without DNA, the TCRdb call of TRBD1 cannot be checked. CDR1 SGHKS and CDR2 YYEKEE come from the germline V gene (reference sequence). This CDR3 region has 17 residues.

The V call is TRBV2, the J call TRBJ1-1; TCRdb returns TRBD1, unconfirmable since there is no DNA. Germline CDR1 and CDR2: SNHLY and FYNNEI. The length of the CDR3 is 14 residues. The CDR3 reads CASRDRGPNTEAFF. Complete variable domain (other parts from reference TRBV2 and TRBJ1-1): EPEVTQTPSHQVTQMGQEVILRCVPISNHLYFYWYRQILGQKVEFLVSFYNNEISEKSEIFDDQFSVERPDGSNFTLKIRSTKLEDSAMYFCASRDRGPNTEAFFGQGTRLTVV.

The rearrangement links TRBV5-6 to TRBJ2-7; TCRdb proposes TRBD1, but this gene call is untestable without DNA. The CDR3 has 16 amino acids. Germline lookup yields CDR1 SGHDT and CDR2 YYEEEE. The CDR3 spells CASSRTGGDLYYEQYF.

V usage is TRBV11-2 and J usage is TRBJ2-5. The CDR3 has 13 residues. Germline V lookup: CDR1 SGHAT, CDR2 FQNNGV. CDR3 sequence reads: CASSPPSQETQYF. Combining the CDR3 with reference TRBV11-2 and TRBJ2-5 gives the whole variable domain EAGVAQSPRYKIIEKRQSVAFWCNPISGHATLYWYQQILGQGPKLLIQFQNNGVVDDSQLPKDRFSAERLKGVDSTLKIQPAKLEDSAVYLCASSPPSQETQYFGPGTRLLVL.

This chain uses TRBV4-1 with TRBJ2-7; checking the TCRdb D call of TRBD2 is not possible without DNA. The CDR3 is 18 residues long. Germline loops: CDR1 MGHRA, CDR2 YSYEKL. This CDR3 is CASSQESELAGVTYEQYF.

CDR3 protein: CAIKRAGGNTEAFF. This chain connects TRBV10-3 to TRBJ1-1; the TCRdb call, TRBD1, lacks DNA for checking. The CDR3 extends over 14 amino acids. CDR1 and CDR2 (germline): ENHRY, SYGVKD.

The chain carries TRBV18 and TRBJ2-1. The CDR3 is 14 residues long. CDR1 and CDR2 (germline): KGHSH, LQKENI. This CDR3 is CASSQGPTHNEQFF.

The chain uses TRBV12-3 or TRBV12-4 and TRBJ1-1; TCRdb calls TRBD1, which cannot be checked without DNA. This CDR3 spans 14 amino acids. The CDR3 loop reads CASSLDLRVAEAFF.

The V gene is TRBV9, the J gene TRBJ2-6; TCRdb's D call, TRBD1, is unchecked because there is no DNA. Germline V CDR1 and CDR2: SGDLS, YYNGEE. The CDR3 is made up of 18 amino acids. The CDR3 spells CASSEGAYSGSGANVLTF.

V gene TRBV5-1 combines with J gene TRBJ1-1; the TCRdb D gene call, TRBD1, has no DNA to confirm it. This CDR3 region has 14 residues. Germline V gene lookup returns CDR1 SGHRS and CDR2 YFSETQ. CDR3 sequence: CASRSAGLNTEAFF.

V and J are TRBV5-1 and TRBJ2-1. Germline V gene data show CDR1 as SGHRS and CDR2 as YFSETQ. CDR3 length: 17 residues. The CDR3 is CASSFSYRKSSYNEQFF.

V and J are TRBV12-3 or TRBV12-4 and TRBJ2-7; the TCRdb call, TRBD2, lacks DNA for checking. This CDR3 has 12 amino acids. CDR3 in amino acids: CASSYGTSGGYF.